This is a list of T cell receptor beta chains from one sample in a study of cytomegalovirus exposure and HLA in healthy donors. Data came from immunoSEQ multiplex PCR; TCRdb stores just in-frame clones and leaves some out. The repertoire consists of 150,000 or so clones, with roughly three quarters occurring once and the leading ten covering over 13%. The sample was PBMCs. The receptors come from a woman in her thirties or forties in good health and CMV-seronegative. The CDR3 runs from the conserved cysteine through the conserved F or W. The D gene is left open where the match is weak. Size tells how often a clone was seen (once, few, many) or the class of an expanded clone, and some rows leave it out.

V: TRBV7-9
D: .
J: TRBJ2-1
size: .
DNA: TGTTCCAGCAGCTACGAGGGGGTCTCCTACAATGAGCAGTTCTTC
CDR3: CSSSYEGVSYNEQFF

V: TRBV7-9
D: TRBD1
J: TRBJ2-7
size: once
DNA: TGTGCCAGCAGCGGCGGGACAGGGGGCTATTACGAGCAGTACTTC
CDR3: CASSGGTGGYYEQYF

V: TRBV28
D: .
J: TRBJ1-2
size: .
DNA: TGTGCCAGCAGTCCCGCAGGGGCTTCGGGGAGCTACACCTTC
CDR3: CASSPAGASGSYTF

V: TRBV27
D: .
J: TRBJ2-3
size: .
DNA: TGTGCCAGCAGTTCCCACACAGATACGCAGTATTTT
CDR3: CASSSHTDTQYF

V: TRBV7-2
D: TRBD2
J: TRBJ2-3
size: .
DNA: TGTGCCAGCAGCCCCGGGACTACTAACACAGATACGCAGTATTTT
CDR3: CASSPGTTNTDTQYF

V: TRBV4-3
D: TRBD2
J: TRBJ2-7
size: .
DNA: TGCGCCAGCAGCCAAGATTGGGGCGGGAGCCCCTACGAGCAGTACTTC
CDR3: CASSQDWGGSPYEQYF

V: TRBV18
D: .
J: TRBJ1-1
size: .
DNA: TGTGCCAGCTCACCCCCTGTGGGGCGGAGGAACACTGAAGCTTTCTTT
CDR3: CASSPPVGRRNTEAFF

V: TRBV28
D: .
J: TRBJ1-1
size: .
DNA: TGTGCCAGCAGTTTAAATTATGTCACTGAAGCTTTCTTT
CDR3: CASSLNYVTEAFF

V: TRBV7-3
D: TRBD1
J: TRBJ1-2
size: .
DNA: TGTGCCAGCAGCTCGTCCGGGACAGATGGCTACACCTTC
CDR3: CASSSSGTDGYTF

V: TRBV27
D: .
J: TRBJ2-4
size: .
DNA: TGTGCCAGCACGGGTCCGCCCGGAAACATTCAGTACTTC
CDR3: CASTGPPGNIQYF

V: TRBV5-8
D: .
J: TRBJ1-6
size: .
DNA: TGTGCCAGCAGCTTCGGCGGGGTTTCACCCCTCCACTTT
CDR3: CASSFGGVSPLHF

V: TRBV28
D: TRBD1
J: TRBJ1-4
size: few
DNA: TGTGCCAGCAGTGTCTACAGGGGGGTAAAACTGTTTTTT
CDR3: CASSVYRGVKLFF

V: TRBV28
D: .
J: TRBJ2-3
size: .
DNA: TGTGCCAGCAGTTCTTCAGATACGCAGTATTTT
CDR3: CASSSSDTQYF

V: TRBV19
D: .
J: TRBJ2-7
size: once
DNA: TGTGCCAGTAGTGTCGACAGAGACTACGAGCAGTACTTC
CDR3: CASSVDRDYEQYF

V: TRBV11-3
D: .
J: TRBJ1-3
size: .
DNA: TGTGCCAGCAGCCCTCCCGGACAGAGAGGAAACACCATATATTTT
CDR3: CASSPPGQRGNTIYF

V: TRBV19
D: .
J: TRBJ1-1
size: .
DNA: TGTGCCAGTAGTTCCGACAGGAACACTGAAGCTTTCTTT
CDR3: CASSSDRNTEAFF

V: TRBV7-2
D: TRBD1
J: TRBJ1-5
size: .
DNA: TGTGCCAGCAGCTCTCGGGACAGGGGGTTCAATCAGCCCCAGCATTTT
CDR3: CASSSRDRGFNQPQHF

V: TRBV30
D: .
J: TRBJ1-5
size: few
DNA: TGTGCCTGGAGTGTCCCAATTTGGGGGCAATATAGCAATCAGCCCCAGCATTTT
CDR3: CAWSVPIWGQYSNQPQHF

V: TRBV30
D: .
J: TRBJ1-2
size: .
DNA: TGTGCCTGGAGTGTGTCAGCGCTTAACTATGGCTACACCTTC
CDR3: CAWSVSALNYGYTF

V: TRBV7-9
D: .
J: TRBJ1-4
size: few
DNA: TGTGCCAGCAGCTTAGCAGCGGGAGAAAAACTGTTTTTT
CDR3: CASSLAAGEKLFF

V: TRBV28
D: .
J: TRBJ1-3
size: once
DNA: TGTGCCAGCAGTTTTATCGGGATCTCTGGAAACACCATATATTTT
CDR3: CASSFIGISGNTIYF

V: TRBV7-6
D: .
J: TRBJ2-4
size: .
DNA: TGTGCCAGCAGCTCGCCCAGCAATGGAAACAGTCAGTACTTC
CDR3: CASSSPSNGNSQYF

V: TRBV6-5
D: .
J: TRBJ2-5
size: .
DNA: TGTGCCAGCAGTTACGGGAGGGAGACCCAGTACTTC
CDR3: CASSYGRETQYF

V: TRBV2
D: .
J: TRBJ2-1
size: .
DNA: TGTGCCAGTAACCTAGTTGATTCGGGGCAGTTCTTC
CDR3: CASNLVDSGQFF

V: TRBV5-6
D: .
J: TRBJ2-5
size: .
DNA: TGTGCCAGTAAAAGCCAGGGCCAAGAGACCCAGTACTTC
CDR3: CASKSQGQETQYF

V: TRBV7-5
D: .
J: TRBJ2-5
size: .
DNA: TGTGCCAGAAGCCCCCCCCGATCAGTACAAGAGACCCAGTACTTC
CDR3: CARSPPRSVQETQYF

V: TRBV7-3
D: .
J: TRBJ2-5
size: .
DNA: TGTGCCAGCAGCTTAGATGGGAGAAGGCAAGAGACCCAGTACTTC
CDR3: CASSLDGRRQETQYF

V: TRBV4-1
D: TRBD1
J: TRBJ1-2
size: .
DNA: TGCGCCAGCAACTTTAACAGGGGCTCTGACTATGGCTACACCTTC
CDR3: CASNFNRGSDYGYTF

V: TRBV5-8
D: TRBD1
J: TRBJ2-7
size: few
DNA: TGTGCCAGCAGCTATCCGGGACAGGTCTCCTACGAGCAGTACTTC
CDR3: CASSYPGQVSYEQYF

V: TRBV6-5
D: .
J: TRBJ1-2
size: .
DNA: TGTGCCAGCAGGGCGGAGTACTATGGCTACACCTTC
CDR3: CASRAEYYGYTF

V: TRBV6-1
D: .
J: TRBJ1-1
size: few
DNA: TGTGCCAGCAGTCTATACGGGAACACTGAAGCTTTCTTT
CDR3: CASSLYGNTEAFF

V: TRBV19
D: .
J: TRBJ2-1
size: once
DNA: TGTGCCAGTAGTATAGTTGACAGCTTAAGATACAATGAGCAGTTCTTC
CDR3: CASSIVDSLRYNEQFF

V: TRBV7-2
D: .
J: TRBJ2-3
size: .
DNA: TGTGCCAGCAGCTTAGGCCCGGGGGGCACAGATACGCAGTATTTT
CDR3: CASSLGPGGTDTQYF

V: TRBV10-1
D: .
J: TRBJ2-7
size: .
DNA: TGCGCCAGCAGTGAGTCAGTAGGGGTCGGCTACGAGCAGTACTTC
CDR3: CASSESVGVGYEQYF

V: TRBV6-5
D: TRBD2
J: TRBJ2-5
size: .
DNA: TGTGCCAACGGGAGGGTAGGAGGAGGAGAGACCCAGTACTTC
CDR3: CANGRVGGGETQYF

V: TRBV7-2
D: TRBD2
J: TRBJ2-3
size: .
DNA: TGTGCCAGCAGCTTAGTAGCGGGGAACACAGATACGCAGTATTTT
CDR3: CASSLVAGNTDTQYF

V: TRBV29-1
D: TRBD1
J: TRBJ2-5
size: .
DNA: TGCAGCGTCCTGGGACAGGGCCCGGAGACCCAGTACTTC
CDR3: CSVLGQGPETQYF

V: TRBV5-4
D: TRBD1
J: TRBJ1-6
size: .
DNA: TGTGCCAGCAGCTTACAGGGGGCGCATAATTCACCCCTCCACTTT
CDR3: CASSLQGAHNSPLHF

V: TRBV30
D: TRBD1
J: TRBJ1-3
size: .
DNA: TGTGCCTGGAGATTCCGGGACAGAGTAGGAAACACCATATATTTT
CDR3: CAWRFRDRVGNTIYF

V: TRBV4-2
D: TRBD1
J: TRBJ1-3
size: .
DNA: TGTGCCAGCAGCCAAGCTTGGACAGGACGCTCTGGAAACACCATATATTTT
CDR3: CASSQAWTGRSGNTIYF

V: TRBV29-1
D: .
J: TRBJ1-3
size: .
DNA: TGCAGCGCCGCCCCCACGAGCTCTGGAAACACCATATATTTT
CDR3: CSAAPTSSGNTIYF

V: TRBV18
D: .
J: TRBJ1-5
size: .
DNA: TGTGCCAGCTCATTGGATGGGGGGGGCAATCAGCCCCAGCATTTT
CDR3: CASSLDGGGNQPQHF

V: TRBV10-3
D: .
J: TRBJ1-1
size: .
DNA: TGTGCCATCAGTGAGCCGCTTGGAAGGGAGGAGAACACTGAAGCTTTCTTT
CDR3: CAISEPLGREENTEAFF

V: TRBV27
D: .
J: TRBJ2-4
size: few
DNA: TGTGCCAGCGGTGGAGGGGCCAAAAACATTCAGTACTTC
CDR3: CASGGGAKNIQYF

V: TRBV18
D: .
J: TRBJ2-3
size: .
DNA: TGTGCCAGCTCACCGCCCCCAGGGGCGGCCACAGATACGCAGTATTTT
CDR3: CASSPPPGAATDTQYF